This T cell receptor beta chain was documented in a study of blood T cell repertoires in COVID-19. Turning to the study itself: Sample material is recorded as cDNA or gDNA derived from T cells, B-cell-depleted T cells, or PBMCs.

Method: immunoSEQ multiplex PCR; TCRdb's copy keeps in-frame clones and lacks some. This sample has roughly 52,000 clones, with 82% found just once. The TCR was taken from a man at least 80 years old with COVID-19, enrolled during active disease. Material: peripheral blood.

The CDR3, as DNA: TGTGCCAGTAGTACTCCCGGACAGGGGACACAGCCCCAGCATTTT. Amino acid sequence: CASSTPGQGTQPQHF. The chain recombines TRBV19 with TRBJ1-5; 9 bases agree with TRBD1. Germline V gene data show CDR1 as LNHDA and CDR2 as SQIVND (reference sequence). The CDR3 runs to 15 residues. V trimming: 4 bases; J trimming: 7 bases; junction bases outside the gene matches: 8.